Listed below are T cell receptor beta chains from one sample, sequenced in a study of blood T cell repertoires in COVID-19. Measured with immunoSEQ multiplex PCR; TCRdb has only the in-frame clones, and not every one. The sample lists approximately 300,000 clones; about 90% were seen once. The specimen sequenced was peripheral blood. The receptors were gathered from a man aged 18 to 35 with active or convalescent COVID-19. CDR3s include the opening cysteine and the closing phenylalanine or tryptophan. Fields, in order: J gene, D gene, clone size, CDR3 length, V gene, CDR3 protein, CDR3 DNA. D genes are given only for firm matches. Not every row has a clone size; where given, it reads once, few, many or a size class.

J: TRBJ1-1; D: .; size: .; length: 11; V: TRBV2; CDR3: CASTLGGLAFF; DNA: TGTGCCAGCACCCTGGGGGGTTTGGCTTTCTTT
J: TRBJ2-4; D: .; size: .; length: 16; V: TRBV5-1; CDR3: CASSLARSLAKNIQYF; DNA: TGCGCCAGCAGCTTGGCCCGGAGTCTAGCCAAAAACATTCAGTACTTC
J: TRBJ2-7; D: TRBD2; size: .; length: 15; V: TRBV4-1; CDR3: CASSLGLAGTYEQYF; DNA: TGCGCCAGCAGCCTTGGACTAGCGGGGACCTACGAGCAGTACTTC
J: TRBJ2-2; D: .; size: .; length: 14; V: TRBV6-5; CDR3: CASSFGQNTGELFF; DNA: TGTGCCAGCAGTTTCGGACAGAACACCGGGGAGCTGTTTTTT
J: TRBJ2-3; D: .; size: .; length: 17; V: TRBV5-8; CDR3: CASSSGDLSVGTDTQYF; DNA: TGTGCCAGCAGCTCCGGAGACCTCTCTGTAGGAACAGATACGCAGTATTTT
J: TRBJ2-7; D: TRBD2; size: .; length: 15; V: TRBV6-5; CDR3: CASRSGTSLSYEQYF; DNA: TGTGCCAGCAGATCCGGGACTAGCTTATCCTACGAGCAGTACTTC
J: TRBJ1-1; D: .; size: .; length: 13; V: TRBV6-2/TRBV6-3; CDR3: CASSLGGNTEAFF; DNA: TGTGCCAGCAGCCTAGGGGGGAACACTGAAGCTTTCTTT
J: TRBJ2-3; D: TRBD1; size: .; length: 15; V: TRBV19; CDR3: CASRPPGTGGDTQYF; DNA: TGTGCCAGTAGGCCCCCGGGGACAGGGGGAGATACGCAGTATTTT
J: TRBJ2-7; D: .; size: few; length: 16; V: TRBV4-1; CDR3: CASSQVIRGSSYEQYF; DNA: TGCGCCAGCAGCCAAGTTATTCGGGGGAGCTCCTACGAGCAGTACTTC
J: TRBJ2-1; D: TRBD2; size: .; length: 15; V: TRBV5-1; CDR3: CASSFSGGARNEQFF; DNA: TGCGCCAGCAGTTTTAGCGGGGGGGCACGTAATGAGCAGTTCTTC
J: TRBJ1-1; D: .; size: once; length: 12; V: TRBV12-3/TRBV12-4; CDR3: CASSGGDTEAFF; DNA: TGTGCCAGCAGCGGGGGTGACACTGAAGCTTTCTTT
J: TRBJ2-1; D: TRBD2; size: .; length: 15; V: TRBV5-5; CDR3: CASSLVAGGLNEQFF; DNA: TGTGCCAGCAGCTTGGTAGCGGGGGGCCTCAATGAGCAGTTCTTC
J: TRBJ1-4; D: .; size: .; length: 12; V: TRBV7-9; CDR3: CASEGGDEKLFF; DNA: TGTGCCAGCGAGGGAGGGGACGAAAAACTGTTTTTT
J: TRBJ2-3; D: TRBD2; size: .; length: 18; V: TRBV7-9; CDR3: CASSFRAGDHQYTDTQYF; DNA: TGTGCCAGCAGCTTTAGAGCGGGAGACCATCAATACACAGATACGCAGTATTTT
J: TRBJ2-4; D: .; size: few; length: 13; V: TRBV7-8; CDR3: CASSSQGIDIQYF; DNA: TGTGCCAGCAGCTCCCAGGGGATTGACATTCAGTACTTC
J: TRBJ2-5; D: TRBD1; size: few; length: 13; V: TRBV7-2; CDR3: CASSYRGWETQYF; DNA: TGTGCCAGCAGCTACAGGGGGTGGGAGACCCAGTACTTC
J: TRBJ1-6; D: TRBD1; size: .; length: 15; V: TRBV4-1; CDR3: CASSQLTGVVSPLHF; DNA: TGCGCCAGCAGCCAATTGACAGGGGTTGTTTCACCCCTCCACTTT
J: TRBJ2-5; D: TRBD2; size: .; length: 13; V: TRBV28; CDR3: CAGGAGADETQYF; DNA: TGTGCCGGGGGAGCGGGAGCGGATGAGACCCAGTACTTC
J: TRBJ1-6; D: .; size: .; length: 22; V: TRBV14; CDR3: CASSQEFLQGGAPTLNNSPLHF; DNA: TGTGCCAGCAGCCAAGAATTCCTACAAGGGGGGGCTCCCACCCTTAATAATTCACCCCTCCACTTT
J: TRBJ1-2; D: TRBD1; size: .; length: 11; V: TRBV9; CDR3: CASRQGGGYTF; DNA: TGTGCCAGCCGACAGGGTGGCGGCTACACCTTC
J: TRBJ2-7; D: .; size: .; length: 11; V: TRBV29-1; CDR3: CSVRGVYEQYF; DNA: TGCAGCGTGCGGGGAGTCTACGAGCAGTACTTC
J: TRBJ1-2; D: .; size: .; length: 14; V: TRBV7-9; CDR3: CASSLETVNYGYTF; DNA: TGTGCCAGCAGCTTAGAAACAGTAAACTATGGCTACACCTTC
J: TRBJ2-7; D: .; size: .; length: 14; V: TRBV4-2; CDR3: CASSQAPGSYEQYF; DNA: TGTGCCAGCAGCCAAGCCCCGGGGTCCTACGAGCAGTACTTC
J: TRBJ2-5; D: TRBD1; size: .; length: 15; V: TRBV4-1; CDR3: CASSQGQALRETQYF; DNA: TGCGCCAGCAGCCAGGGACAGGCCCTTCGAGAGACCCAGTACTTC
J: TRBJ1-2; D: .; size: .; length: 13; V: TRBV19; CDR3: CASSPYPGDGYTF; DNA: TGTGCCAGTAGTCCGTACCCAGGGGATGGCTACACCTTC
J: TRBJ2-7; D: .; size: .; length: 14; V: TRBV6-5; CDR3: CASSSGGAGYEQYF; DNA: TGTGCCAGCAGTTCGGGGGGCGCGGGTTACGAGCAGTACTTC
J: TRBJ1-2; D: .; size: .; length: 14; V: TRBV7-2; CDR3: CASSWGGHDYGYTF; DNA: TGTGCCAGCAGTTGGGGGGGACACGACTATGGCTACACCTTC
J: TRBJ2-7; D: TRBD1; size: once; length: 14; V: TRBV6-5; CDR3: CASSETGLGNEQYF; DNA: TGTGCCAGCAGCGAGACAGGGCTCGGGAACGAGCAGTACTTC
J: TRBJ2-5; D: TRBD1; size: .; length: 17; V: TRBV11-2; CDR3: CASSLYPDRGSRETQYF; DNA: TGTGCCAGCAGCTTATATCCGGACAGGGGGAGTCGGGAGACCCAGTACTTC
J: TRBJ1-4; D: .; size: once; length: 14; V: TRBV9; CDR3: CASSVNYKSEKLFF; DNA: TGTGCCAGCAGCGTAAATTACAAATCTGAAAAACTGTTTTTT
J: TRBJ2-7; D: .; size: .; length: 17; V: TRBV2; CDR3: CASSRDDGTWDHYEQYF; DNA: TGTGCCAGCAGTCGGGATGATGGGACTTGGGATCACTACGAGCAGTACTTC
J: TRBJ1-5; D: .; size: few; length: 13; V: TRBV11-2; CDR3: CASSPTSGTPQHF; DNA: TGTGCCAGCAGCCCAACCTCCGGGACACCCCAGCATTTT
J: TRBJ2-7; D: TRBD2; size: .; length: 16; V: TRBV28; CDR3: CASSLSGRALPYEQYF; DNA: TGTGCCAGCAGTTTGAGCGGGAGGGCCCTCCCCTACGAGCAGTACTTC
J: TRBJ1-4; D: TRBD1; size: once; length: 14; V: TRBV7-2; CDR3: CASSRDRGSEKLFF; DNA: TGTGCCAGCAGCCGGGACAGGGGAAGTGAAAAACTGTTTTTT
J: TRBJ1-5; D: TRBD1; size: .; length: 18; V: TRBV27; CDR3: CASSLRSGTGRYHQPQHF; DNA: TGTGCCAGCAGTTTGAGATCCGGGACAGGGAGATACCATCAGCCCCAGCATTTT
J: TRBJ1-5; D: .; size: .; length: 11; V: TRBV28; CDR3: CASSRHWSQHF; DNA: TGTGCCAGCAGTCGACACTGGTCCCAGCATTTT
J: TRBJ2-5; D: TRBD2; size: .; length: 14; V: TRBV7-9; CDR3: CASIQAGAQETQYF; DNA: TGTGCCAGCATCCAAGCGGGGGCCCAAGAGACCCAGTACTTC
J: TRBJ2-3; D: TRBD2; size: .; length: 15; V: TRBV4-2; CDR3: CASSPRLAATDTQYF; DNA: TGTGCCAGCAGCCCCCGGCTAGCGGCCACAGATACGCAGTATTTT
J: TRBJ2-7; D: TRBD1; size: once; length: 14; V: TRBV27; CDR3: CASSRGQSSYEQYF; DNA: TGTGCCAGCAGTCGGGGACAGTCCTCCTACGAGCAGTACTTC
J: TRBJ1-3; D: .; size: .; length: 16; V: TRBV5-1; CDR3: CASSLEGERSGNTIYF; DNA: TGCGCCAGCAGCTTGGAGGGGGAAAGATCTGGAAACACCATATATTTT
J: TRBJ2-5; D: .; size: .; length: 14; V: TRBV9; CDR3: CASSPMGREETQYF; DNA: TGTGCCAGCAGCCCCATGGGCAGGGAAGAGACCCAGTACTTC
J: TRBJ2-7; D: .; size: .; length: 16; V: TRBV3-1/TRBV3-2; CDR3: CASSQDSSISLYEQYF; DNA: TGTGCCAGCAGCCAAGATAGCAGTATCTCCCTCTACGAGCAGTACTTC
J: TRBJ1-1; D: .; size: .; length: 15; V: TRBV7-9; CDR3: CASSWLQKRGTEAFF; DNA: TGTGCCAGCAGCTGGCTACAGAAAAGGGGGACTGAAGCTTTCTTT
J: TRBJ2-5; D: TRBD1; size: .; length: 17; V: TRBV5-1; CDR3: CASSYGTGVLHGETQYF; DNA: TGCGCCAGCAGCTATGGGACAGGGGTGTTACATGGAGAGACCCAGTACTTC
J: TRBJ1-5; D: .; size: .; length: 16; V: TRBV4-1; CDR3: CASSQAQTVWNQPQHF; DNA: TGCGCCAGCAGCCAAGCACAGACGGTTTGGAATCAGCCCCAGCATTTT
J: TRBJ2-7; D: .; size: .; length: 17; V: TRBV7-9; CDR3: CASSSEPSQGYSYEQYF; DNA: TGTGCCAGCAGCTCCGAACCTAGTCAGGGGTACAGTTACGAGCAGTACTTC
J: TRBJ1-2; D: .; size: few; length: 13; V: TRBV2; CDR3: CASSVTGDYGYTF; DNA: TGTGCCAGCAGTGTGACGGGAGACTATGGCTACACCTTC
J: TRBJ2-7; D: TRBD2; size: once; length: 13; V: TRBV5-1; CDR3: CASRGRAGEEQYF; DNA: TGCGCCAGCAGAGGGAGGGCGGGTGAGGAGCAGTACTTC
J: TRBJ2-3; D: .; size: .; length: 15; V: TRBV7-9; CDR3: CASSLVGVGTDTQYF; DNA: TGTGCCAGCAGCTTAGTCGGGGTGGGCACAGATACGCAGTATTTT
J: TRBJ2-3; D: TRBD2; size: .; length: 20; V: TRBV28; CDR3: CASSFFGGSPSGVYADTQYF; DNA: TGTGCCAGCAGTTTCTTCGGCGGGAGTCCCTCGGGGGTTTATGCAGATACGCAGTATTTT
J: TRBJ2-3; D: .; size: .; length: 15; V: TRBV27; CDR3: CASSLVTGPADTQYF; DNA: TGTGCCAGCAGTTTAGTTACAGGGCCAGCAGATACGCAGTATTTT
J: TRBJ2-7; D: .; size: .; length: 13; V: TRBV19; CDR3: CASSRQDSYEQYF; DNA: TGTGCCAGTAGTAGACAGGACTCCTACGAGCAGTACTTC
J: TRBJ1-1; D: TRBD1; size: .; length: 14; V: TRBV4-1; CDR3: CASSQRQGASEAFF; DNA: TGCGCCAGCAGCCAAAGACAGGGAGCGAGTGAAGCTTTCTTT
J: TRBJ1-3; D: .; size: .; length: 12; V: TRBV5-6; CDR3: CASSLSGNTIYF; DNA: TGTGCCAGCAGCTTGTCGGGAAACACCATATATTTT
J: TRBJ2-7; D: .; size: .; length: 13; V: TRBV7-2; CDR3: CASSIQLAYEQYF; DNA: TGTGCCAGCAGCATTCAACTAGCCTACGAGCAGTACTTC